This T cell receptor beta chain was found in a study of blood T cell repertoires in COVID-19. Looking at the study overall: PBMCs, B-cell-depleted T cells, or T cells provided the cDNA or gDNA that made up the material.

Germline values: CDR1 SGHNT, CDR2 YENEEA. The CDR3 is 14 amino acids. Trimming took 6 bases from V and 4 from J, leaving 13 bases between them. Original processing methods: Using reference gene primer amplification, nucleated cell counts were estimated. The assay was immunoSEQ multiplex PCR, and TCRdb's table has in-frame clones only and misses some. The V and J calls and clone size come from that table; D and trimming were worked out from the DNA. The sample includes approximately 210,000 clones, just over 85% of them seen just once. This receptor was identified in a man aged 30 to 45 who had recovered from COVID-19. The V gene is TRBV11-3, the J gene TRBJ2-1, with D tentatively TRBD1 (5 bases). Sequences were obtained from peripheral blood. This chain's CDR3 is CASSSDSYYNEQFF. In DNA form, the CDR3 reads TGTGCCAGCAGTTCCGACAGCTATTACAATGAGCAGTTCTTC. Full variable domain (rest looked up from reference TRBV11-3 and TRBJ2-1): EAGVVQSPRYKIIEKKQPVAFWCNPISGHNTLYWYLQNLGQGPELLIRYENEEAVDDSQLPKDRFSAERLKGVDSTLKIQPAELGDSAVYLCASSSDSYYNEQFFGPGTRLTVL.